These 18 T cell receptor beta chains were all obtained from the same sample, sequenced in a study of a mutant IDH1 vaccine in newly diagnosed glioma. Their antigens remain unidentified. Time point given: week 47, end of study. Each dose of the vaccine consisted of 300 ug of mutant IDH1 20-mer peptide, with topical imiquimod. The data were produced by immunoSEQ multiplex PCR, yet TCRdb's version contains in-frame clones alone and is incomplete. The repertoire holds about 34,000 clones, with 80% to 95% as singletons. The sequencing used PBMCs, collected from a glioma patient whose treatment included an IDH1 peptide vaccine. Receptors originate from a woman between 40 and 50 years old with glioma.

The gene calls are TRBV10-3 and TRBJ1-5; weak D call: TRBD1 (5 bases). CDR1 is ENHRY, CDR2 SYGVKD, per germline. This CDR3 is built from 16 residues. V was cut by 4 bases and J by 12 bases, with 25 bases left in between. The CDR3 coding sequence is TGTGCCATCAGTGCGGGGTTTCGGCGAGGGGCAAGTCTCCAGCATTTT. Its protein is CAISAGFRRGASLQHF.

The genes are TRBV29-1 and TRBJ1-3; D not certain. Trimming removed 7 bases from V and 0 bases from J, with 10 bases in between. The CDR3 covers 13 residues. Per germline, CDR1 SQVTM and CDR2 ANQGSEA. In DNA form, the CDR3 reads TGCAGCGCCAGTTACTTCTCTGGAAACACCATATATTTT. Translated: CSASYFSGNTIYF. Complete variable domain (other parts from reference TRBV29-1 and TRBJ1-3): SAVISQKPSRDICQRGTSLTIQCQVDSQVTMMFWYRQQPGQSLTLIATANQGSEATYESGFVIDKFPISRPNLTFSTLTVSNMSPEDSSIYLCSASYFSGNTIYFGEGSWLTVV.

The chain carries TRBV5-4 and TRBJ2-7; D call uncertain. The length of the CDR3 is 14 residues. Germline CDR1 and CDR2: SGHNT and YYREEE (reference sequence). Trimming took off 0 bases at V and 4 bases at J, with 11 bases between the two ends. CDR3 nucleotide sequence: TGTGCCAGCAGCTTGGGCGGCGCAACTTACGAGCAGTACTTC. Encoded protein: CASSLGGATYEQYF.

The chain recombines TRBV5-1 with TRBJ2-3; D is unclear. Germline loops: CDR1 SGHRS, CDR2 YFSETQ. The CDR3 sequence is 14 residues long. V lost 6 bases and J 0 bases, leaving 11 bases between the germline ends. The CDR3 region is CASTDAQSTDTQYF. CDR3 DNA sequence: TGCGCCAGCACCGACGCCCAGAGCACAGATACGCAGTATTTT.

The chain has TRBV6-5 and TRBJ1-2; the D is unclear. With 0 bases removed from V and 2 bases from J, the gap between germline ends came to 7 bases. The CDR3 covers 14 residues. CDR1 and CDR2 (germline): MNHEY, SVGAGI. CDR3 DNA sequence: TGTGCCAGCAGTTACTCTGGGCAGAACTATGGCTACACCTTC. It codes for CASSYSGQNYGYTF.

The gene calls are TRBV27 and TRBJ1-6, with 10 bases fitting TRBD1. With V trimmed by 3 bases and J by 13 bases, 6 bases remained unmatched. The CDR3 covers 14 residues. The germline V gene has CDR1 MNHEY and CDR2 SMNVEV (reference sequence). The CDR3 nucleotides read TGTGCCAGCAGTTTGGGACAGGGGACGGCGCCCCTCCACTTT. It is translated as CASSLGQGTAPLHF.

This clone came up once. The V gene is TRBV7-8, the J gene TRBJ2-1; a weak D match, TRBD1 (5 bases). The V end lost 2 bases, the J end lost 7 bases, and 18 bases lay between the germline ends. Germline CDR1 SGHVS, CDR2 FQNEAQ. The CDR3 spans 16 residues. The CDR3 protein is CASSLILAGWVNEQFF. The CDR3 DNA is TGTGCCAGCAGCTTAATCTTGGCAGGGTGGGTAAATGAGCAGTTCTTC.

The chain combines TRBV2 with TRBJ2-7, with 7 bases fitting TRBD1. This CDR3 has 13 amino acids. Trimming took 5 bases from V and 5 from J; bases not matched to a gene: 6. The germline gives CDR1 SNHLY, CDR2 FYNNEI. The CDR3 DNA reads TGTGCCAGCAGTTGGCGGCAGGGGGACGAGCAGTACTTC. Translated, it gives CASSWRQGDEQYF.

The chain has TRBV5-1 and TRBJ1-3; tentative D call: TRBD1 (5 bases). Germline values: CDR1 SGHRS, CDR2 YFSETQ. The CDR3 has 13 amino acids. The V end was cut by 4 bases, the J end by 8 bases, with 13 bases between. Here the CDR3 DNA reads TGCGCCAGCAGCGGCCAGGGCCGGGACACCATATATTTT. This gives the protein CASSGQGRDTIYF. Complete variable domain (other parts from reference TRBV5-1 and TRBJ1-3): KAGVTQTPRYLIKTRGQQVTLSCSPISGHRSVSWYQQTPGQGLQFLFEYFSETQRNKGNFPGRFSGRQFSNSRSEMNVSTLELGDSALYLCASSGQGRDTIYFGEGSWLTVV.

This chain links TRBV5-6 with TRBJ1-5, with D possibly TRBD1 on 5 matching bases. Germline values: CDR1 SGHDT, CDR2 YYEEEE. The CDR3 has 14 amino acids. V was shortened by 3 bases and J by 4 bases, with 11 bases between the two germline ends. The CDR3, as DNA: TGTGCCAGCAGCTCTAGGGACGGAAATCAGCCCCAGCATTTT. Translation: CASSSRDGNQPQHF.

The chain combines TRBV9 with TRBJ2-2, with unresolved D. Germline lookup yields CDR1 SGDLS and CDR2 YYNGEE. The CDR3 is made up of 15 amino acids. The ends were cut back, 0 bases at V and 1 base at J, with 7 bases in the middle. The CDR3 sequence is CASSVARVNTGELFF. The DNA for the CDR3 is TGTGCCAGCAGCGTAGCCCGGGTGAACACCGGGGAGCTGTTTTTT. The entire variable domain, with the rest obtained from reference TRBV9 and TRBJ2-2, is as follows: DSGVTQTPKHLITATGQRVTLRCSPRSGDLSVYWYQQSLDQGLQFLIQYYNGEERAKGNILERFSAQQFPDLHSELNLSSLELGDSALYFCASSVARVNTGELFFGEGSRLTVL.

This chain uses TRBV15 with TRBJ1-2; D might be TRBD1 (5 bases). V was cut by 3 bases and J by 6 bases, with 14 bases left in between. The germline CDR1 and CDR2 sequences are LNHNV and YYDKDF (reference sequence). The CDR3 loop spans 14 amino acids. This CDR3 is CATSRLMTVDGYTF. In DNA form, the CDR3 reads TGTGCCACCAGCAGGCTCATGACAGTGGATGGCTACACCTTC.

This clone was seen only a few times. The V and J genes are TRBV11-2 and TRBJ1-6; D gene uncertain. Germline V lookup: CDR1 SGHAT, CDR2 FQNNGV. V lost 5 bases to trimming and J lost 6 bases, with 2 bases between them. CDR3 length: 11 residues. The DNA of the CDR3 is TGTGCCAGCAGCAGTAATTCACCCCTCCACTTT. This translates into CASSSNSPLHF. Supplemented by reference TRBV11-2 and TRBJ1-6, the full variable domain reads EAGVAQSPRYKIIEKRQSVAFWCNPISGHATLYWYQQILGQGPKLLIQFQNNGVVDDSQLPKDRFSAERLKGVDSTLKIQPAKLEDSAVYLCASSSNSPLHFGNGTRLTVT.

This clone was counted once. V and J are TRBV6-1 and TRBJ1-2; tentatively, D is TRBD1 (6 bases). The V and J ends lost 5 bases and 4 bases respectively, with 14 bases between them. This CDR3 region has 14 residues. Germline V CDR1 and CDR2: MNHNS, SASEGT. The CDR3 sequence is CASSRNRDGYGYTF. The CDR3 DNA reads TGTGCCAGCAGTCGCAACAGGGATGGCTATGGCTACACCTTC.

The chain joins TRBV7-9 to TRBJ1-2, with TRBD1 matching over 11 bases. The CDR3 runs to 15 residues. The V gene end was trimmed by 5 bases and the J gene end by 4 bases; junction bases not matched to a gene: 6. CDR1 is SEHNR and CDR2 is FQNEAQ in the germline V gene (reference sequence). The CDR3: CASSAGTGGSYGYTF. The CDR3 DNA follows: TGTGCCAGCAGCGCCGGGACAGGGGGTAGCTATGGCTACACCTTC.

The chain is built from TRBV27 and TRBJ2-2, with 9 bases that match TRBD2. Germline CDR1 reads MNHEY; CDR2 reads SMNVEV (reference sequence). The CDR3 loop spans 16 amino acids. J lost 5 bases, V lost 3 bases, and 7 bases had no gene match. The CDR3 protein is CASSLGLAFRTGELFF. As DNA, the CDR3 is TGTGCCAGCAGTTTGGGACTAGCCTTCAGAACCGGGGAGCTGTTTTTT.

The chain has TRBV14 and TRBJ1-1, with 7 nucleotides matching TRBD1. After removal of 7 bases from V and 1 base from J, the junction contained 3 bases not matched to a gene. The germline V gene has CDR1 SGHDN and CDR2 FVKESK. This CDR3 is 13 amino acids long. In nucleotides, the CDR3 is TGTGCCAGCACCCACAGGGGGAACACTGAAGCTTTCTTT. Its translation is CASTHRGNTEAFF. Based on the CDR3 plus reference TRBV14 and TRBJ1-1, the full variable domain is EAGVTQFPSHSVIEKGQTVTLRCDPISGHDNLYWYRRVMGKEIKFLLHFVKESKQDESGMPNNRFLAERTGGTYSTLKVQPAELEDSGVYFCASTHRGNTEAFFGQGTRLTVV.

The rearrangement links TRBV4-3 to TRBJ1-2; the D is unclear. The CDR3 has 12 amino acids. Germline V gene data show CDR1 as LGHNA and CDR2 as YSLEER. The V and J ends lost 0 bases and 8 bases respectively, with 7 bases between them. CDR3 in DNA: TGCGCCAGCAGCCAAGATCGCGGCGGCTACACCTTC. Its translation: CASSQDRGGYTF.